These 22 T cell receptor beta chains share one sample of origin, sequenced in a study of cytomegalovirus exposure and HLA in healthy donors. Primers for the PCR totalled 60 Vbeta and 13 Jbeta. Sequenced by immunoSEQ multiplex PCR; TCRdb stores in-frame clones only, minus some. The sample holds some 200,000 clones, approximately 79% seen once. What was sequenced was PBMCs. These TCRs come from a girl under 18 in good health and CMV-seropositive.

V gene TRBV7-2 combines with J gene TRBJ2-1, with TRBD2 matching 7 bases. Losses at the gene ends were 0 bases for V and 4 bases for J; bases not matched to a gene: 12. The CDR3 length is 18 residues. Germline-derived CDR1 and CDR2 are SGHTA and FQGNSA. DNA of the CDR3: TGTGCCAGCAGCTTAGCTGGGCGACTAGCCTCGGGGTACAATGAGCAGTTCTTC. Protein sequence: CASSLAGRLASGYNEQFF.

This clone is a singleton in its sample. CDR3 bases: TGTGCCAGCAGCAAAGGGAACAGGGGGCGGAAGAACACTGAAGCTTTCTTT. Protein: CASSKGNRGRKNTEAFF. The chain has TRBV21-1 and TRBJ1-1; no check of the table's D call, TRBD1, against the DNA was made. TRBV21-1 is an annotated pseudogene. This CDR3 region has 17 residues.

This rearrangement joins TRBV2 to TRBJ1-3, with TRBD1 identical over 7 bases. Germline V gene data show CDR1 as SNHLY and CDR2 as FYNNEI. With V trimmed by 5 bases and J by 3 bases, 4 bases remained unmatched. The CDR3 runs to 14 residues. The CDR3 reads CASSRQGDGNTIYF. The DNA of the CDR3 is TGTGCCAGCAGTAGACAGGGTGATGGAAACACCATATATTTT.

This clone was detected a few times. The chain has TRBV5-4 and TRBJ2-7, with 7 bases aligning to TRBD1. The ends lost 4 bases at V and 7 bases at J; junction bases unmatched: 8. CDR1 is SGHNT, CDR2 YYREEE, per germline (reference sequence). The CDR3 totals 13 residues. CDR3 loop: CASSPDRFREQYF. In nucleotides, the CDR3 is TGTGCCAGCAGCCCGGACAGGTTTCGGGAGCAGTACTTC.

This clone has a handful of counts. The CDR3: CASSIGAAALRGYTF. The CDR3 DNA follows: TGTGCCAGTAGTATAGGTGCTGCGGCCCTCCGGGGCTACACCTTC. This sequence joins TRBV19 and TRBJ1-2, with D uncertain. CDR3 length: 15 amino acids. Germline assignment: CDR1 LNHDA and CDR2 SQIVND (reference sequence). V dropped 1 base and J dropped 8 bases, with 17 bases sitting between them.

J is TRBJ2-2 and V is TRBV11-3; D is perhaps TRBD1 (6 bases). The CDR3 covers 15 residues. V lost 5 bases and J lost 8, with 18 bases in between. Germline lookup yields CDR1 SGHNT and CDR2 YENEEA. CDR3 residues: CASSPVTGGGGELFF. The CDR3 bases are TGTGCCAGCAGCCCAGTGACAGGAGGAGGAGGGGAGCTGTTTTTT.

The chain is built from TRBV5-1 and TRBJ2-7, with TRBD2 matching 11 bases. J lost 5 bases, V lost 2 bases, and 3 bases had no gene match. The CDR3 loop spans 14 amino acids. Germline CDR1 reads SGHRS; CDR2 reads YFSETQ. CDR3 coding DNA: TGCGCCAGCAGCTTTAGCGGGGGGGCGGACGAGCAGTACTTC. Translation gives CASSFSGGADEQYF.

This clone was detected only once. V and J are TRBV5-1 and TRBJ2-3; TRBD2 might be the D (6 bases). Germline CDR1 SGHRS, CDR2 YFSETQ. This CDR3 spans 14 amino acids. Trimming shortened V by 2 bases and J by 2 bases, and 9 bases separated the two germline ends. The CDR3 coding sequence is TGCGCCAGCAGCTTTGGACTAAACACAGATACGCAGTATTTT. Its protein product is CASSFGLNTDTQYF.

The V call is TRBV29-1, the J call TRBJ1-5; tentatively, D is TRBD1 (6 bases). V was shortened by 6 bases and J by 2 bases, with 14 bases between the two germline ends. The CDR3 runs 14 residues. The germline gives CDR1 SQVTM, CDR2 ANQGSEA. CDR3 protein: CSVQGMGGNQPQHF. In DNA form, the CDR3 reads TGCAGCGTACAGGGTATGGGCGGCAATCAGCCCCAGCATTTT.

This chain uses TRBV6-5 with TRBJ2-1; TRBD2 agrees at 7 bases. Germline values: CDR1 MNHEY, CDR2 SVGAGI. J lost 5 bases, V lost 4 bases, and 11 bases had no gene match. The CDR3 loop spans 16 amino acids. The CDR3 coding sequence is TGTGCCAGCAGTTTATTTTCACGACTAGCCGACAATGAGCAGTTCTTC. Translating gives CASSLFSRLADNEQFF.

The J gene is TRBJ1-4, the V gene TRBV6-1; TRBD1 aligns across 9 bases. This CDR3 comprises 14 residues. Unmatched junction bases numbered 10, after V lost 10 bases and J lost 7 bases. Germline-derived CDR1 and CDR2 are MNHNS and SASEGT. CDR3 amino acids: CAISAGQGGEKLFF. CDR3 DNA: TGTGCCATTTCGGCGGGACAGGGAGGTGAAAAACTGTTTTTT.

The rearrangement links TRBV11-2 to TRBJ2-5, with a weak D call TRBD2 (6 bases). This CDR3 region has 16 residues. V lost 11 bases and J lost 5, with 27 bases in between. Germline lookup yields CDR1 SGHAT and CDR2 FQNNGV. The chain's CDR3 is CAAAPGEAGRPETQYF. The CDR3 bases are TGTGCCGCCGCCCCGGGAGAGGCAGGGCGGCCGGAGACCCAGTACTTC. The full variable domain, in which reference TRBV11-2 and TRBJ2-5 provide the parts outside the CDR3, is EAGVAQSPRYKIIEKRQSVAFWCNPISGHATLYWYQQILGQGPKLLIQFQNNGVVDDSQLPKDRFSAERLKGVDSTLKIQPAKLEDSAVYLCAAAPGEAGRPETQYFGPGTRLLVL.

In DNA form, the CDR3 reads TGTGCCAGCAGCTTAGCCAGGACTACTAGCACAGATACGCAGTATTTT. Translating gives CASSLARTTSTDTQYF. This chain uses TRBV13 with TRBJ2-3, with D maybe TRBD2 (6 bases). Trimming took off 1 base at V and 0 bases at J, with 11 bases between the two ends. CDR1 is PRHDT and CDR2 is FYEKMQ in the germline V gene (reference sequence). The CDR3 spans 16 residues.

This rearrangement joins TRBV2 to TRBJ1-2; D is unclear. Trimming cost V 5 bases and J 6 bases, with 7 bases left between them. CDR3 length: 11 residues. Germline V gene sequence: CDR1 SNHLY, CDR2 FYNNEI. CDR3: CASSPVNGYTF. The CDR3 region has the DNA TGTGCCAGCAGTCCTGTAAATGGCTACACCTTC.

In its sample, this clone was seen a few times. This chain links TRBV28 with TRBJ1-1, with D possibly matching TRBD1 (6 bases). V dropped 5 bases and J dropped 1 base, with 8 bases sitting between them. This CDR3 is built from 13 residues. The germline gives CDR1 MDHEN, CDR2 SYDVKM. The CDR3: CASSRGGNTEAFF. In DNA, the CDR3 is TGTGCCAGCAGTAGAGGGGGGAACACTGAAGCTTTCTTT.

This CDR3 is CASRGTYQETQYF. In DNA, the CDR3 is TGTGCCAGCCGCGGGACGTACCAAGAGACCCAGTACTTC. The V call is TRBV7-2, the J call TRBJ2-5, with D possibly matching TRBD2 (6 bases). From germline, CDR1 is SGHTA and CDR2 FQGNSA. V was clipped by 8 bases and J by 0 bases, with 10 bases between them. The CDR3 length is 13 residues.

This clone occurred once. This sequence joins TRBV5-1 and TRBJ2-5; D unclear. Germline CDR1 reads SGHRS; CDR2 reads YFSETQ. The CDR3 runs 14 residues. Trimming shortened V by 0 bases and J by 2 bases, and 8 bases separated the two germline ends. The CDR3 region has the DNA TGCGCCAGCAGCTTGGACCCAGGACAAGAGACCCAGTACTTC. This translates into CASSLDPGQETQYF.

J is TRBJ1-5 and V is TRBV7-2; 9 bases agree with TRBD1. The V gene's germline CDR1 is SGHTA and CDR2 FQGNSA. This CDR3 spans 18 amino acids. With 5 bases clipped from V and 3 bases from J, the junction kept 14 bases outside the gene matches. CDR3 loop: CASSHRGGTGSPNQPQHF. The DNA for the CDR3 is TGTGCCAGCAGCCATAGGGGGGGGACAGGGTCCCCCAATCAGCCCCAGCATTTT.

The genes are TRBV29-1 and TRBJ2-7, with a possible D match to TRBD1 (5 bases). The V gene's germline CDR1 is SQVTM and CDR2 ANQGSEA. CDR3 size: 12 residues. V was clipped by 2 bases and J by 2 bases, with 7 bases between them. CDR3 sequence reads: CSVEQGPYEQYF. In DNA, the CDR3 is TGCAGCGTTGAACAGGGCCCCTACGAGCAGTACTTC.

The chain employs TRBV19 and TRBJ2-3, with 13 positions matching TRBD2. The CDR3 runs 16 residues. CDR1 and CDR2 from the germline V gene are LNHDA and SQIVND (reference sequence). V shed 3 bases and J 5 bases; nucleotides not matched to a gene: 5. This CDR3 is CASSITRTSGRDTQYF. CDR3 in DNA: TGTGCCAGTAGTATTACTCGGACTAGCGGGAGAGATACGCAGTATTTT.

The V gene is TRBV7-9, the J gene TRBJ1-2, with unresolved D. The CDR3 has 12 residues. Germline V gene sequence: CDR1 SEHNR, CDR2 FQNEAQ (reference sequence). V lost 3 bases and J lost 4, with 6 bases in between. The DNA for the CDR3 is TGTGCCAGCAGCTTCGGGAGCTATGGCTACACCTTC. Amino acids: CASSFGSYGYTF.

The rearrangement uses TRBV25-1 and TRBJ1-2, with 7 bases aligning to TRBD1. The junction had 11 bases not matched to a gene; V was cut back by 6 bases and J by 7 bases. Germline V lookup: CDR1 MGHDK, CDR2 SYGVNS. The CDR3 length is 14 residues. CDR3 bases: TGTGCCAGCAGAAAGACAGGGTCCGCGTCTGGCTACACCTTC. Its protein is CASRKTGSASGYTF.